Listed here are 7 T cell receptor beta chains from one sample, sequenced in a study of T cell responses to AZD1222 COVID-19 vaccine (dated by TCRdb to about 2021). Reading the label with the study, this specimen's time point is: about 28 days (+/-7) after the second vaccine dose. The library came from the immunoSEQ multiplex PCR assay. Drawn from immuneACCESS, this table holds only the in-frame rearrangements with V and J called that TCRdb kept. Clones are partly lost; checked studies trace under half to an unresolved V gene and leave the rest unexplained. The sample table shows about 140,000 clones, and approximately 95% are seen once. The ten largest make up 6% to 7.5% of the sample. Source: peripheral blood, taken 28 days after the second AZD1222 dose. The origin of the receptors is an adult who received the AZD1222 COVID-19 vaccine.

The chain has TRBV7-8 and TRBJ2-1, with D tentatively TRBD2 (5 bases). Germline values: CDR1 SGHVS, CDR2 FQNEAQ. The CDR3 runs to 14 residues. With 8 bases removed from V and 5 bases from J, the gap between germline ends came to 16 bases. The CDR3 region has the DNA TGTGCCAGCTTTGGGCTAGCAATCCACAATGAGCAGTTCTTC. Protein: CASFGLAIHNEQFF.

The chain combines TRBV7-8 with TRBJ1-1; D is undetermined. Germline values: CDR1 SGHVS, CDR2 FQNEAQ. This CDR3 has 13 residues. Trimming removed 5 bases from V and 7 bases from J, with 14 bases in between. The CDR3 loop reads CASSLRAVGEAFF. CDR3 DNA sequence: TGTGCCAGCAGCCTACGGGCGGTCGGTGAAGCTTTCTTT.

This clone was picked up one time. This rearrangement joins TRBV19 to TRBJ1-4; D is ambiguous. The germline V gene encodes CDR1 LNHDA and CDR2 SQIVND (reference sequence). This CDR3 contains 16 residues. Trimming pared 7 bases from V and 0 bases from J, leaving 15 bases between. CDR3 protein: CASKAQPGATNEKLFF. CDR3 bases: TGTGCCAGTAAGGCCCAACCCGGGGCAACTAATGAAAAACTGTTTTTT. Drawing the rest from reference TRBV19 and TRBJ1-4, the complete variable domain is DGGITQSPKYLFRKEGQNVTLSCEQNLNHDAMYWYRQDPGQGLRLIYYSQIVNDFQKGDIAEGYSVSREKKESFPLTVTSAQKNPTAFYLCASKAQPGATNEKLFFGSGTQLSVL.

The chain links TRBV28 to TRBJ1-3; 8 bases fit TRBD1. The CDR3 is 16 amino acids. The V and J ends lost 6 bases and 3 bases, in that order; junction bases with no gene match: 10. CDR1 is MDHEN and CDR2 is SYDVKM in the germline V gene. The chain's CDR3 is CASSGQGTSDGNTIYF. Written as DNA, the CDR3 is TGTGCCAGCAGCGGACAGGGTACTTCTGATGGAAACACCATATATTTT.

J is TRBJ1-2 and V is TRBV2; D is ambiguous. Germline V CDR1 and CDR2: SNHLY, FYNNEI. The V end was cut by 4 bases, the J end by 4 bases, with 16 bases between. The CDR3 contains 15 residues. For the CDR3, the DNA is TGTGCCAGCAGTGGAGAGCGGACGGCCTCCTATGGCTACACCTTC. Translating gives CASSGERTASYGYTF.

This chain joins TRBV2 and TRBJ1-1; D uncertain. With 1 base removed from V and 11 bases from J, the gap between germline ends came to 8 bases. The CDR3 has 11 amino acids. Germline V lookup: CDR1 SNHLY, CDR2 FYNNEI. Written as DNA, the CDR3 is TGTGCCAGCAGTGAAGTGGACTCGGCTTTCTTT. It yields the protein CASSEVDSAFF.

The rearrangement links TRBV25-1 to TRBJ1-6; tentative D call: TRBD1 (5 bases). Deletions cut 3 bases from V and 0 bases from J, with 12 bases between. Germline CDR1 is MGHDK and CDR2 is SYGVNS. The CDR3 sequence is 17 residues long. Written as DNA, the CDR3 is TGTGCCAGCAGTGACTTGGGACCGAGCTCCTATAATTCACCCCTCCACTTT. It codes for CASSDLGPSSYNSPLHF.